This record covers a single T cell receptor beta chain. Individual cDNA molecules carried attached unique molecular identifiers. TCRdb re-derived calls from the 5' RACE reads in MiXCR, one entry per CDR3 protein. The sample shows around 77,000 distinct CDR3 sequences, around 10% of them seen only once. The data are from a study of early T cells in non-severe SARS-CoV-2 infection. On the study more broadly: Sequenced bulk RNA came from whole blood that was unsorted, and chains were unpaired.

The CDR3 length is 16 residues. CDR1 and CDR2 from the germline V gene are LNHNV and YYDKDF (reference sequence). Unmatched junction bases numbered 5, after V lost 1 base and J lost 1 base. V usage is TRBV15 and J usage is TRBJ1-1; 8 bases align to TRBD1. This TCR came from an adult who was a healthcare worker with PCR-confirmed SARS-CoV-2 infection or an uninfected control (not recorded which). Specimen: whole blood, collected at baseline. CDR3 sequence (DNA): TGTGCCACCAGCAGAGTCAGGGGGCCGGAGAACACTGAAGCTTTCTTT. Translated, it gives CATSRVRGPENTEAFF.